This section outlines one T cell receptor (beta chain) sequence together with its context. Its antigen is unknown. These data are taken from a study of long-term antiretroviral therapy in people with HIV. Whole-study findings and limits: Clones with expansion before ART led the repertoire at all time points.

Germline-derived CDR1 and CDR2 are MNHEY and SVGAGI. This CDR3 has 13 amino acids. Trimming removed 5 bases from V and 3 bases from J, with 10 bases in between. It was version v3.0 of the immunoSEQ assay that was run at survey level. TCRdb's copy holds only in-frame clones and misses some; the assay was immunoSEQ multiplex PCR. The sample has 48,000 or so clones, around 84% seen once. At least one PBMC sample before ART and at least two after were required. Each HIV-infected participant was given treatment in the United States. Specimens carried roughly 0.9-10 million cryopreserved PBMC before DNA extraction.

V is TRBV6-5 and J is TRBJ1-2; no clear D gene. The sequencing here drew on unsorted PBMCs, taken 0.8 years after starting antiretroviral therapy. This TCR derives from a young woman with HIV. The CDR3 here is CASSPQWYYGYTF. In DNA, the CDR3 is TGTGCCAGCAGTCCTCAGTGGTACTATGGCTACACCTTC.